This TCR beta chain came from a study of blood T cell repertoires in COVID-19. Study at large: Sites across the United States, Italy and Spain contributed samples from acute and convalescent COVID-19. PBMCs, B-cell-depleted T cells, or T cells were the source of the cDNA or gDNA that made up the material.

Authors' methods: Amplification of reference gene primers was used by the study to estimate nucleated cell counts. Generated by immunoSEQ multiplex PCR, the TCRdb table keeps only in-frame clones and is missing some. V, J and clone size are taken as reported in that table, and D and trimming were inferred from the DNA itself. Among more than 70,000 clones listed, around three quarters were seen once. The sequence derives from a woman in her seventies with acute or convalescent COVID-19. The sample taken for sequencing was peripheral blood.

The CDR3 DNA is TGTGCCAGCCAATCCGCGTTAACTGGGCCATACAATGAGCAGTTCTTC. This codes for CASQSALTGPYNEQFF. The V gene is TRBV7-3, the J gene TRBJ2-1; the D is unclear. Between the trimmed V and J ends, which lost 8 bases and 4 bases, there was a span of 21 bases. The germline gives CDR1 SGHTA, CDR2 FQGTGA. The CDR3 has 16 amino acids.